One sample yielded the 24 T cell receptor beta chains listed below, sequenced in a study of shared clonotypes between healthy human individuals. The repertoire was sequenced with immunoSEQ multiplex PCR; TCRdb's copy has only in-frame clones and lacks some. The profile shows 2 million to 2.5 million clones, 85% to 95% of them singletons. What was sequenced was naive CD4+ T cells from PBMCs. This sample's subset: CD45RA+ positively selected. Receptor source: a man aged 18 to 30 in good health. Some clones in this sample may be carry-over from other donors' samples.

This sequence joins TRBV2 and TRBJ2-5, with D possibly being TRBD2 (5 bases). Germline CDR1 is SNHLY and CDR2 is FYNNEI. Trimming stripped 3 bases from V and 7 bases from J, with 18 bases between. The CDR3 is made up of 15 amino acids. For the CDR3, the DNA is TGTGCCAGCAGTGAGTTAATTTCTGCGGGTGGGACCCAGTACTTC. Translated, it gives CASSELISAGGTQYF. Variable domain in full (rest from reference TRBV2 and TRBJ2-5): EPEVTQTPSHQVTQMGQEVILRCVPISNHLYFYWYRQILGQKVEFLVSFYNNEISEKSEIFDDQFSVERPDGSNFTLKIRSTKLEDSAMYFCASSELISAGGTQYFGPGTRLLVL.

This clone was detected only a few times. The V and J genes are TRBV25-1 and TRBJ1-1; perhaps TRBD1 as D (5 bases). CDR1 and CDR2 from the germline V gene are MGHDK and SYGVNS. The CDR3 has 15 amino acids. Trimming took 5 bases from V and 4 from J, leaving 17 bases between them. The CDR3 reads CASSMHGAGSTEAFF. In DNA form, the CDR3 reads TGTGCCAGCAGTATGCATGGGGCAGGGAGCACTGAAGCTTTCTTT.

Notes on this clone: Other DNA sequences in this sample translate to the same CDR3. The gene calls are TRBV2 and TRBJ2-5, with D possibly being TRBD1 (5 bases). Germline CDR1 is SNHLY and CDR2 is FYNNEI. V lost 3 bases, J lost 3 bases, and 5 bases lay in between. The CDR3 spans 12 residues. The CDR3 DNA reads TGTGCCAGCAGTGACAGGGAAGAGACCCAGTACTTC. It is translated as CASSDREETQYF.

The chain couples TRBV28 to TRBJ1-2; the D gene is possibly TRBD1 (5 bases). Germline-derived CDR1 and CDR2 are MDHEN and SYDVKM. This CDR3 spans 16 amino acids. The V and J ends lost 3 bases and 0 bases respectively, with 14 bases between them. The CDR3 DNA reads TGTGCCAGCAGTTTTGCGCTCACCAGGGCTAACTATGGCTACACCTTC. Residues: CASSFALTRANYGYTF.

The rearrangement joins TRBV9 to TRBJ2-1; 9 bases are shared with TRBD1. This CDR3 comprises 15 residues. The V gene's germline CDR1 is SGDLS and CDR2 YYNGEE. The junction had 9 bases not matched to a gene; V was cut back by 2 bases and J by 9 bases. CDR3 region: CASSVTGTGITEQFF. In nucleotides, the CDR3 is TGTGCCAGCAGCGTTACCGGGACAGGGATCACTGAGCAGTTCTTC.

The chain employs TRBV5-4 and TRBJ1-5; D not certain. The germline V and J ends were trimmed by 0 bases and 7 bases, with 5 bases remaining between them. The CDR3 is 12 residues long. Germline V gene sequence: CDR1 SGHNT, CDR2 YYREEE (reference sequence). CDR3 sequence reads: CASSLDQQPQHF. In DNA form, the CDR3 reads TGTGCCAGCAGCTTGGACCAGCAGCCCCAGCATTTT.

The V and J genes are TRBV30 and TRBJ2-7; 9 bases match TRBD1. Germline CDR1 GTSNPN, CDR2 SVGIG (reference sequence). Unmatched junction bases numbered 7, after V lost 0 bases and J lost 10 bases. CDR3 length: 13 residues. Here the CDR3 reads CAWSVRGQGEQYF. The CDR3 DNA reads TGTGCCTGGAGTGTACGGGGACAGGGCGAACAGTACTTC.

CDR3 region: CASTRTSGDNEQFF. Here the CDR3 DNA reads TGTGCCAGCACCAGGACTAGCGGGGACAATGAGCAGTTCTTC. The chain uses TRBV7-3 and TRBJ2-1; the match to TRBD2 covers 12 bases. The CDR3 runs to 14 residues. The J segment lost 5 bases and the V segment lost 7 bases, leaving 3 bases of the junction unmatched. From germline, CDR1 is SGHTA and CDR2 FQGTGA.

In this sample, this clone turned up once. The identical CDR3 is also encoded by other nucleotide sequences in the sample. The V and J genes are TRBV5-1 and TRBJ2-3, with TRBD1 identical over 7 bases. After removal of 3 bases from V and 2 bases from J, the junction contained 3 bases not matched to a gene. Looked up from germline, CDR1 is SGHRS and CDR2 is YFSETQ. The CDR3 extends over 14 amino acids. In DNA, the CDR3 is TGCGCCAGCAGCTCGCAGGGGGACACAGATACGCAGTATTTT. Translated: CASSSQGDTDTQYF.

The V call is TRBV27, the J call TRBJ2-2; 9 bases are a match to TRBD1. The CDR3 runs to 16 residues. With V trimmed by 6 bases and J by 7 bases, 12 bases remained unmatched. CDR1 and CDR2 from the germline V gene are MNHEY and SMNVEV (reference sequence). This CDR3 reads CASSLLETGGIGELFF. The DNA of the CDR3 is TGTGCCAGCAGCCTACTTGAGACAGGGGGAATCGGGGAGCTGTTTTTT.

The chain combines TRBV16 with TRBJ2-7; 13 positions agree with TRBD2. After removal of 0 bases from V and 6 bases from J, the junction contained 2 bases not matched to a gene. CDR3 size: 15 residues. Germline CDR1 reads KGHSY; CDR2 reads FQNENV. Here the CDR3 reads CASSQSRTSGSEQYF. CDR3 coding DNA: TGTGCCAGCAGCCAATCGAGGACTAGCGGGAGCGAGCAGTACTTC.

This chain joins TRBV9 and TRBJ1-1; 9 bases align to TRBD1. With 0 bases clipped from V and 11 bases from J, the junction kept 8 bases outside the gene matches. From germline, CDR1 is SGDLS and CDR2 YYNGEE. CDR3 length: 14 amino acids. The CDR3 DNA follows: TGTGCCAGCAGCGTAGAGTCGAGGGACAGGGCTGCTTTCTTT. Translation gives CASSVESRDRAAFF.

CDR3 in amino acids: CASSIVLGAEAFF. The CDR3, as DNA: TGTGCCAGTAGTATAGTGCTGGGGGCTGAAGCTTTCTTT. The J gene is TRBJ1-1, the V gene TRBV19, with D possibly matching TRBD1 (5 bases). CDR3 length: 13 amino acids. CDR1 is LNHDA, CDR2 SQIVND, per germline (reference sequence). V shed 1 base and J shed 6 bases, with 9 bases lying between them.

The chain has TRBV6-5 and TRBJ2-1, with 10 bases lining up with TRBD1. Germline CDR1 and CDR2: MNHEY and SVGAGI. With V trimmed by 2 bases and J by 8 bases, 9 bases remained unmatched. This CDR3 has 16 amino acids. The CDR3 DNA follows: TGTGCCAGCAGTTACACTAGACAGGGGGCTCGGTATGAGCAGTTCTTC. Amino acids: CASSYTRQGARYEQFF.

The chain combines TRBV19 with TRBJ2-7; 10 bases are a match to TRBD2. V shed 3 bases and J 1 base; nucleotides not matched to a gene: 6. Germline loops: CDR1 LNHDA, CDR2 SQIVND (reference sequence). This CDR3 contains 16 residues. The CDR3 nucleotides read TGTGCCAGTAGTATCGGGGCTAGCGGGAGTTCCTACGAGCAGTACTTC. Amino acid sequence: CASSIGASGSSYEQYF.

With respect to this clone: This CDR3 is also generated by other DNA sequences in the sample. V usage is TRBV7-2 and J usage is TRBJ1-1; no reliable D call. Deletions cut 0 bases from V and 5 bases from J, with 7 bases between. CDR1 is SGHTA, CDR2 FQGNSA, per germline. The CDR3 has 13 residues. In nucleotides, the CDR3 is TGTGCCAGCAGCTTAGCTGGCGTTACTGAAGCTTTCTTT. It translates to CASSLAGVTEAFF.

Comment on this clone: This same CDR3 is encoded by further DNA sequences in the sample. This sequence joins TRBV20-1 and TRBJ2-3; no clear D. Germline V gives CDR1 DFQATT, CDR2 SNEGSKA (reference sequence). The CDR3 consists of 11 residues. The V end lost 2 bases, the J end lost 3 bases, and 3 bases lay between the germline ends. The CDR3 DNA reads TGCAGTGCTAGAAGGACAGATACGCAGTATTTT. This codes for CSARRTDTQYF.

This chain links TRBV2 with TRBJ1-4, with TRBD1 identical over 7 bases. CDR1 is SNHLY, CDR2 FYNNEI, per germline. This CDR3 has 15 amino acids. After removal of 2 bases from V and 7 bases from J, the junction contained 7 bases not matched to a gene. CDR3 residues: CASSESTGWGEKLFF. CDR3 coding DNA: TGTGCCAGCAGTGAATCGACAGGGTGGGGTGAAAAACTGTTTTTT.

The chain recombines TRBV27 with TRBJ2-3; no reliable D call. The CDR3 covers 14 residues. Germline V gene sequence: CDR1 MNHEY, CDR2 SMNVEV (reference sequence). With 8 bases removed from V and 6 bases from J, the gap between germline ends came to 18 bases. The CDR3 loop reads CASSFGQLRDTQYF. CDR3 nucleotides: TGTGCCAGCTCGTTCGGGCAGTTGCGGGATACGCAGTATTTT.

In regard to this clone: The same CDR3 also results from other DNA sequences found in this sample. The chain is built from TRBV5-1 and TRBJ2-7; D is possibly TRBD2 (6 bases). Trimming left V 4 bases short and J 7 bases short, with 15 bases between. Per germline, CDR1 SGHRS and CDR2 YFSETQ. The CDR3 totals 13 residues. CDR3: CASSIGPEGEQYF. DNA of the CDR3: TGCGCCAGCAGCATAGGGCCGGAGGGAGAGCAGTACTTC.

This chain joins TRBV28 and TRBJ2-1; 7 nucleotides line up with TRBD1. The V gene end was trimmed by 5 bases and the J gene end by 2 bases; junction bases not matched to a gene: 6. The CDR3 has 15 residues. Germline V lookup: CDR1 MDHEN, CDR2 SYDVKM. CDR3 sequence reads: CASSKQTGTYNEQFF. CDR3 coding DNA: TGTGCCAGCAGTAAACAGACAGGGACCTACAATGAGCAGTTCTTC.

The chain links TRBV19 to TRBJ2-1; TRBD2 matches at 12 bases. Trimming at V came to 6 bases and at J to 2 bases, leaving 8 bases not matched to a gene. The CDR3 is 17 residues long. Germline CDR1 reads LNHDA; CDR2 reads SQIVND (reference sequence). The CDR3 spells CASRQTSGSRTYNEQFF. CDR3 in DNA: TGTGCCAGTAGACAGACTAGCGGGAGTAGGACCTACAATGAGCAGTTCTTC.

J is TRBJ1-1 and V is TRBV4-2; D ambiguous. Germline V lookup: CDR1 LGHNA, CDR2 YNFKEQ. V was clipped by 2 bases and J by 1 base, with 11 bases between them. CDR3 size: 15 residues. The CDR3 sequence is CASSQNQDPNTEAFF. The CDR3 DNA follows: TGTGCCAGCAGCCAAAATCAGGACCCGAACACTGAAGCTTTCTTT.

The chain links TRBV18 to TRBJ2-3; no clear D gene. Germline V gene data show CDR1 as KGHSH and CDR2 as LQKENI. The germline V and J ends were trimmed by 6 bases and 2 bases, with 9 bases remaining between them. This CDR3 region has 13 residues. The CDR3 DNA is TGTGCCAGCTCCCAAGGGCTCACAGATACGCAGTATTTT. Residues: CASSQGLTDTQYF.